These 27 T cell receptor beta chains were sequenced from one sample in a study of T cell repertoires in cytomegalovirus infection. TCRdb independently ran MiXCR on the reads; one entry per CDR3 protein. In the table there are more than 45,000 distinct CDR3 sequences, 20% of which are singletons. Their antigen targets remain unknown. Specimen: CD8+ T cells from cultured PBMCs, collected from culture after CMV antigen stimulation. The receptors shown here come from a human donor in good health (CMV status not recorded). Some clones in this sample may be carry-over from other donors' samples.

V and J are TRBV11-3 and TRBJ2-3; possibly TRBD2 for D (6 bases). The germline CDR1 and CDR2 sequences are SGHNT and YENEEA. The CDR3 contains 15 residues. V gave up 3 bases and J gave up 4 bases, with 14 bases separating them. In DNA, the CDR3 is TGTGCCAGCAGCTTTTTGGCGGGGAGGCCAGATACGCAGTATTTT. Residues: CASSFLAGRPDTQYF. Looking up the rest from reference TRBV11-3 and TRBJ2-3 gives the full variable domain: EAGVVQSPRYKIIEKKQPVAFWCNPISGHNTLYWYLQNLGQGPELLIRYENEEAVDDSQLPKDRFSAERLKGVDSTLKIQPAELGDSAVYLCASSFLAGRPDTQYFGPGTRLTVL.

This clonotype was seen a few times. The CDR3, as DNA: TGTGCCAGCAGCTTTAATAGGGACAGGGGAGGGGAGACCCAGTACTTC. This translates into CASSFNRDRGGETQYF. This chain connects TRBV11-1 to TRBJ2-5, with 10 positions matching TRBD1. V lost 3 bases and J lost 5; bases outside the gene matches: 9. The CDR3 sequence is 16 residues long. Germline CDR1 SGHAT, CDR2 FQDESV (reference sequence).

The chain uses TRBV27 and TRBJ2-7, with D maybe TRBD2 (5 bases). Trimming removed 5 bases at V and 0 bases at J, with 5 bases between. Germline CDR1 and CDR2: MNHEY and SMNVEV (reference sequence). This CDR3 contains 12 residues. In DNA form, the CDR3 reads TGTGCCAGCAGTGGGAGCTCCTACGAGCAGTACTTC. Translating it yields CASSGSSYEQYF.

The V call is TRBV7-6, the J call TRBJ2-1, with 12 bases identical to TRBD2. The CDR3 sequence is 16 residues long. CDR1 and CDR2 from the germline V gene are SGHVS and FNYEAQ. V was pared by 5 bases and J by 10 bases, with 12 bases of the junction left unmatched. The DNA of the CDR3 is TGTGCCAGCAGCCGGACTACTAGCGGGAGGCCCCGGGAGCAGTTCTTC. The encoded protein is CASSRTTSGRPREQFF.

This clonotype was seen only a few times. This chain links TRBV13 with TRBJ2-3; 8 bases align to TRBD1. V was clipped by 8 bases and J by 2 bases; unmatched bases: 6. This CDR3 is 14 amino acids long. The germline CDR1 and CDR2 sequences are PRHDT and FYEKMQ (reference sequence). The CDR3 region has the DNA TGTGCCAGCGGCGACAGGGGACACACAGATACGCAGTATTTT. Protein sequence: CASGDRGHTDTQYF.

V and J are TRBV12-5 and TRBJ2-1; TRBD2 agrees at 14 bases. Germline assignment: CDR1 LGHNT and CDR2 FRNRAP. CDR3 length equals 15 residues. J lost 6 bases, V lost 5 bases, and 3 bases had no gene match. CDR3 in amino acids: CASGRGLAGANEQFF. The DNA of the CDR3 is TGTGCTAGTGGTCGGGGACTAGCGGGAGCCAATGAGCAGTTCTTC. Based on the CDR3 plus reference TRBV12-5 and TRBJ2-1, the full variable domain is DARVTQTPRHKVTEMGQEVTMRCQPILGHNTVFWYRQTMMQGLELLAYFRNRAPLDDSGMPKDRFSAEMPDATLATLKIQPSEPRDSAVYFCASGRGLAGANEQFFGPGTRLTVL.

The rearrangement links TRBV7-6 to TRBJ2-1, with TRBD1 identical over 9 bases. The CDR3 is made up of 15 amino acids. Trimming at V came to 4 bases and at J to 8 bases, leaving 9 bases not matched to a gene. CDR1 SGHVS and CDR2 FNYEAQ come from the germline V gene. The CDR3 protein is CASSSVPGQGDEQFF. The CDR3 DNA is TGTGCCAGCAGCTCGGTCCCGGGACAGGGCGATGAGCAGTTCTTC.

Points on this clonotype: One end of the junction does not line up with germline, which may come from a read error. The chain recombines TRBV6-1 with TRBJ1-1; 7 bases line up with TRBD1. Germline CDR1 is MNHNS and CDR2 is SASEGT. The CDR3 loop spans 13 amino acids. The CDR3 region is CAGSYPGGTEAFF. The CDR3 DNA reads as TGTGCCGGCAGTTACCCAGGGGGCACTGAAGCTTTCTTT.

This chain connects TRBV6-2 or TRBV6-3 to TRBJ2-3; D gene ambiguous. Germline V gene lookup returns CDR1 MNHEY and CDR2 SVGEGT. V was cut by 4 bases and J by 6 bases, with 2 bases left in between. The CDR3 has 10 amino acids. The CDR3 DNA follows: TGTGCCAGCAGTTCGGATACGCAGTATTTT. Its translation: CASSSDTQYF.

This clonotype showed up many times. The chain couples TRBV7-2 to TRBJ2-3; TRBD2 matches 9 bases. CDR1 and CDR2 (germline): SGHTA, FQGNSA. J lost 2 bases, V lost 2 bases, and 5 bases had no gene match. The CDR3 length is 16 residues. DNA of the CDR3: TGTGCCAGCAGCTTAATACTAGCGGGCCTCACAGATACGCAGTATTTT. It codes for CASSLILAGLTDTQYF.

The chain employs TRBV14 and TRBJ2-1; no reliable D call. The V end was cut by 0 bases, the J end by 11 bases, with 8 bases between. Looked up from germline, CDR1 is SGHDN and CDR2 is FVKESK. The CDR3 contains 12 residues. CDR3 in DNA: TGTGCCAGCAGCCAAGATCAACAGAAGCAGTTCTTC. It yields the protein CASSQDQQKQFF.

This clonotype came up many times. The chain couples TRBV5-4 to TRBJ2-2; D not resolved. This CDR3 has 16 amino acids. V was cut by 0 bases and J by 6 bases, with 15 bases left in between. Germline CDR1 SGHNT, CDR2 YYREEE (reference sequence). DNA of the CDR3: TGTGCCAGCAGCTTGGAATTTGCTTCTCGACCCGGGGAGCTGTTTTTT. Its protein is CASSLEFASRPGELFF.

The rearrangement links TRBV7-8 to TRBJ1-1, with D unresolved. Deletions cut 3 bases from V and 4 bases from J, with 6 bases between. CDR3 length equals 12 residues. Germline V gene data show CDR1 as SGHVS and CDR2 as FQNEAQ. This CDR3 is CASSLKGTEAFF. For the CDR3, the DNA is TGTGCCAGCAGCTTGAAGGGCACTGAAGCTTTCTTT.

CDR3 DNA: TGTGCCAGCACTTTTGCGGCAGGCGGTTTGTTTGGCAATCAGCCCCAGCATTTT. Translation gives CASTFAAGGLFGNQPQHF. The chain is built from TRBV12-3 or TRBV12-4 and TRBJ1-5, with D unresolved. The CDR3 consists of 18 residues. The V end was cut by 7 bases, the J end by 2 bases, with 24 bases between.

V gene TRBV7-2 combines with J gene TRBJ1-5, with 9 bases identical to TRBD1. With V trimmed by 5 bases and J by 2 bases, 16 bases remained unmatched. Germline CDR1 is SGHTA and CDR2 is FQGNSA. The CDR3 covers 19 residues. This CDR3 reads CASSRIEGQGVNGNQPQHF. The CDR3 bases are TGTGCCAGCAGCCGTATCGAGGGACAGGGAGTCAATGGCAATCAGCCCCAGCATTTT.

In its sample, this clonotype was seen a few times. V is TRBV19 and J is TRBJ1-5, with unresolved D. V lost 6 bases, J lost 2 bases, and 17 bases lay in between. Germline assignment: CDR1 LNHDA and CDR2 SQIVND (reference sequence). The CDR3 is made up of 16 amino acids. The CDR3 protein is CASSLDPGSGNQPQHF. Written as DNA, the CDR3 is TGTGCCAGTAGCCTGGACCCCGGGTCGGGCAATCAGCCCCAGCATTTT.

The J gene is TRBJ1-5, the V gene TRBV28; D gene unclear. V was trimmed by 2 bases and J by 7 bases, leaving 6 bases between them. This CDR3 spans 12 amino acids. Germline V gives CDR1 MDHEN, CDR2 SYDVKM. The CDR3 DNA reads as TGTGCCAGCAGTTTACTCCTGCAGCCCCAGCATTTT. Translated: CASSLLLQPQHF.

This clonotype was seen only a few times. V usage is TRBV7-6 and J usage is TRBJ2-2, with D unclear. Germline CDR1 reads SGHVS; CDR2 reads FNYEAQ. This CDR3 is built from 12 residues. V shed 8 bases and J shed 1 base, with 5 bases lying between them. The CDR3 DNA is TGTGCCAGCTTGATGAACACCGGGGAGCTGTTTTTT. Translated, it gives CASLMNTGELFF.

This rearrangement joins TRBV7-6 to TRBJ2-3; D not certain. The CDR3 sequence is 15 residues long. Trimming took 2 bases from V and 2 from J, leaving 11 bases between them. CDR1 and CDR2 from the germline V gene are SGHVS and FNYEAQ. The CDR3 loop is CASSLRATLTDTQYF. The CDR3 DNA reads as TGTGCCAGCAGCTTACGAGCGACTCTCACAGATACGCAGTATTTT.

This clonotype was observed at least ten times. The rearrangement uses TRBV6-1 and TRBJ2-3; no reliable D call. V gave up 6 bases and J gave up 0 bases, with 13 bases separating them. CDR3 length: 15 amino acids. CDR1 and CDR2 from the germline V gene are MNHNS and SASEGT. CDR3 in amino acids: CASRPARASTDTQYF. The CDR3 bases are TGTGCCAGCAGGCCGGCACGGGCGAGCACAGATACGCAGTATTTT.

In this sample, this clonotype turned up a few times. The rearrangement joins TRBV12-3 or TRBV12-4 to TRBJ1-1; D is possibly TRBD1 (6 bases). V was pared by 3 bases and J by 6 bases, with 14 bases between. This CDR3 has 14 amino acids. CDR3 in DNA: TGTGCCAGCAGTTTGGTCGTAGGGGGGGCTGAAGCTTTCTTT. Translated, it gives CASSLVVGGAEAFF.

The genes are TRBV6-2 or TRBV6-3 and TRBJ2-1, with 9 bases lining up with TRBD1. The CDR3 covers 18 residues. Trimming took 5 bases from V and 4 from J; bases not matched to a gene: 15. The germline V gene has CDR1 MNHEY and CDR2 SVGEGT. CDR3 protein: CASSLRDRVSKTYNEQFF. DNA of the CDR3: TGTGCCAGCAGTCTCCGGGACAGGGTTTCTAAGACTTACAATGAGCAGTTCTTC.

This clonotype was detected only a few times. The chain recombines TRBV19 with TRBJ2-3, with 9 bases that match TRBD1. Trimming removed 7 bases from V and 7 bases from J; junction bases left unmatched: 9. Germline V gene sequence: CDR1 LNHDA, CDR2 SQIVND (reference sequence). CDR3 size: 14 residues. The CDR3 coding sequence is TGTGCCAGTACTCCGGGACAGGGAGCCTATACGCAGTATTTT. Its translation is CASTPGQGAYTQYF.

The CDR3 sequence is CASSFLAGGGAEQYF. The CDR3 coding sequence is TGTGCCAGCAGTTTTCTAGCGGGAGGGGGGGCCGAGCAGTACTTC. The rearrangement uses TRBV7-9 and TRBJ2-7; TRBD2 matches 12 bases. CDR1 SEHNR and CDR2 FQNEAQ come from the germline V gene (reference sequence). V trimming: 6 bases; J trimming: 6 bases; junction bases outside the gene matches: 9. The CDR3 sequence is 15 residues long.

The gene calls are TRBV11-2 and TRBJ2-7; D remains ambiguous. This CDR3 is built from 12 residues. The V gene's germline CDR1 is SGHAT and CDR2 FQNNGV. Between the trimmed V and J ends, which lost 1 base and 7 bases, there was a span of 8 bases. The CDR3 DNA is TGTGCCAGCAGCTTAGGTCTCTCGGAGCAGTACTTC. Translation gives CASSLGLSEQYF.

This rearrangement joins TRBV28 to TRBJ2-3; D remains ambiguous. This CDR3 contains 16 residues. The V gene lost 2 bases and the J gene lost 4 bases, with 16 bases spanning the gap. Germline V gene lookup returns CDR1 MDHEN and CDR2 SYDVKM. The CDR3 is CASSLGRAAGADTQYF. The CDR3, as DNA: TGTGCCAGCAGTTTAGGTAGGGCGGCAGGAGCAGATACGCAGTATTTT.

The sample holds a few counts of this clonotype. J is TRBJ2-3 and V is TRBV7-9; D gene uncertain. CDR1 SEHNR and CDR2 FQNEAQ come from the germline V gene (reference sequence). Trimming took off 5 bases at V and 2 bases at J, with 11 bases between the two ends. The CDR3 loop spans 14 amino acids. The CDR3 protein is CASSPDWTTDTQYF. The DNA for the CDR3 is TGTGCCAGCAGCCCTGACTGGACCACAGATACGCAGTATTTT. The variable domain in full, completed from reference TRBV7-9 and TRBJ2-3, reads DTGVSQNPRHKITKRGQNVTFRCDPISEHNRLYWYRQTLGQGPEFLTYFQNEAQLEKSRLLSDRFSAERPKGSFSTLEIQRTEQGDSAMYLCASSPDWTTDTQYFGPGTRLTVL.